These T cell receptor beta chains were read from a single sample in a study of blood T cell repertoires in COVID-19. Repertoires were generated with immunoSEQ multiplex PCR, while TCRdb's copy carries only in-frame clones and drops some. The table has approximately 70,000 clones, approximately 89% seen once. Sequenced material: peripheral blood. The receptors derive from a man aged 45 to 65 with COVID-19, enrolled during active disease. The CDR3 runs from the conserved cysteine through the conserved F or W. A D gene is named only where the DNA matches it firmly. Rows give clone size only sometimes, using once, few, many, or a class for an expanded clone.

TRBV18	TRBD2	-	TRBJ2-2	TGTGCCAGCTCACCGGGACTAGCGGGAGGAGTCACCGGGGAGCTGTTTTTT	CASSPGLAGGVTGELFF
TRBV29-1	-	-	TRBJ1-1	TGCAGCGTTGAAAATCTCGGCACTGAAGCTTTCTTT	CSVENLGTEAFF
TRBV18	-	once	TRBJ1-2	TGTGCCAGCTCACCGGAAGTCGCGGGCTATGGCTACACCTTC	CASSPEVAGYGYTF
TRBV18	-	once	TRBJ1-4	TGTGCCAGCTCACCACAGGCAACCTCGGGAGGTGAAAAACTGTTTTTT	CASSPQATSGGEKLFF
TRBV12-5	-	-	TRBJ1-4	TGTGCTAGGCGAGTTCTGTTTTTT	CARRVLFF
TRBV23-1	-	-	TRBJ1-5	TGCGCCAGCAGACCCGGGTCCCAGCATTTT	CASRPGSQHF
TRBV5-1	-	-	TRBJ1-1	TGCGCCAGCAGCTCCCCTGGGAGGGACACTGAAGCTTTCTTT	CASSSPGRDTEAFF
TRBV15	TRBD2	-	TRBJ2-3	TGTGCCACCAGCAGAGGGGCGGGAGGGAGCACAGATACGCAGTATTTT	CATSRGAGGSTDTQYF
TRBV3-1/TRBV3-2	-	once	TRBJ2-2	TGTGCCAGCAGCCCTCGCGGGGTGAACACCGGGGAGCTGTTTTTT	CASSPRGVNTGELFF
TRBV6-5	-	-	TRBJ1-5	TGTGCCAGCGGGAGGCCACTTAGCAATCAGCCCCAGCATTTT	CASGRPLSNQPQHF
TRBV9	TRBD2	-	TRBJ2-5	TGTGCCAGCAGCGCTTTTACGGGACTAGGGGGGGAGACCCAGTACTTC	CASSAFTGLGGETQYF
TRBV15	-	once	TRBJ2-3	TGTGCCACCAGCAGAGGCGACTCCTCCACAGATACGCAGTATTTT	CATSRGDSSTDTQYF
TRBV7-8	TRBD1	once	TRBJ1-5	TGTGCCAGCAGCCAACAGGGGGTTGGCAATCAGCCCCAGCATTTT	CASSQQGVGNQPQHF
TRBV7-9	-	-	TRBJ2-4	TGTGCCAGCAGCTTATCCGAAAACATTCAGTACTTC	CASSLSENIQYF
TRBV19	TRBD2	once	TRBJ2-5	TGTGCCAGTACCGAAACATGGACTAGCGGGAGGGCGGGGGAGACCCAGTACTTC	CASTETWTSGRAGETQYF
TRBV4-1	TRBD1	-	TRBJ2-7	TGCGCCAGCAGCCAAGCCCCGGGACAGGGTGCCTACGAGCAGTACTTC	CASSQAPGQGAYEQYF
TRBV19	-	-	TRBJ1-1	TGTGCCAGTAGTATAGGGAGCACTGAAGCTTTCTTT	CASSIGSTEAFF
TRBV28	-	-	TRBJ1-5	TGTGCCAGCAGTTTAATTGGCCGTGGCAATCAGCCCCAGCATTTT	CASSLIGRGNQPQHF
TRBV28	-	-	TRBJ2-1	TGTGCCAGCAGTTCAACCGGACAGTTAAAGGGCTTCTTC	CASSSTGQLKGFF
TRBV29-1	-	-	TRBJ1-1	TGCAGCGTTGAGGGGGGGTTGAACACTGAAGCTTTCTTT	CSVEGGLNTEAFF
TRBV19	-	-	TRBJ2-7	TGTGCCAGTAGTCCCTCCGGGAACTCCTACGAGCAGTACTTC	CASSPSGNSYEQYF
TRBV28	-	-	TRBJ1-1	TGTGCCAGCAGTTTTTTGAACGGAGACACTGAAGCTTTCTTT	CASSFLNGDTEAFF
TRBV19	-	-	TRBJ1-5	TGTGCCAGTAGTACCTTTCAGGATCAGCCCCAGCATTTT	CASSTFQDQPQHF
TRBV5-6	TRBD1	-	TRBJ2-5	TGTGCCAGCAGCCTCCGACCCGGGGCAGGGGGAGAGACCCAGTACTTC	CASSLRPGAGGETQYF
TRBV5-1	TRBD1	-	TRBJ2-3	TGCGCCAGCAGCTTGGCAGGGACAGGGAGGGCAGATACGCAGTATTTT	CASSLAGTGRADTQYF
TRBV18	-	-	TRBJ2-7	TGTGCCAGCTCACCTCGGGACACATCCTACGAGCAGTACTTC	CASSPRDTSYEQYF
TRBV5-1	-	once	TRBJ2-1	TGCGCCAGCGGTTCCCGGGGATTTGAGCAGTTCTTC	CASGSRGFEQFF
TRBV27	-	-	TRBJ2-7	TGTGCCAGCAGTTTATCGTATATCAGTCTCGAGCAGTACTTC	CASSLSYISLEQYF
TRBV6-2/TRBV6-3	-	few	TRBJ2-7	TGTGCCAGCACCCCGGAGGGGACCTACGAGCAGTACTTC	CASTPEGTYEQYF
TRBV18	-	-	TRBJ1-4	TGTGCCAGCTCACCCTCGGACAGCTCTAATGAAAAACTGTTTTTT	CASSPSDSSNEKLFF
TRBV7-3	TRBD2	few	TRBJ2-2	TGTGCCAGCAGCCCAAGCGCTAGCGGGAACACCGGGGAGCTGTTTTTT	CASSPSASGNTGELFF
TRBV18	-	-	TRBJ1-2	TGTGCCAGCTCACCAACGGGAGGAGCCCTTAACTATGGCTACACCTTC	CASSPTGGALNYGYTF
TRBV11-2	TRBD1	once	TRBJ1-1	TGTGCCAGCAGCTTGTTACAGGGGCGAGTGAACACTGAAGCTTTCTTT	CASSLLQGRVNTEAFF
TRBV4-1	-	once	TRBJ2-2	TGCGCCAGCAGCCAAGGCCGCTTCCAGGGGCGGGCCGGGGAGCTGTTTTTT	CASSQGRFQGRAGELFF
TRBV5-1	-	-	TRBJ2-5	TGCGCCAGCAGCCCCAGTGGCGGACAAGAGACCCAGTACTTC	CASSPSGGQETQYF
TRBV5-6	TRBD1	-	TRBJ1-1	TGTGCCAGCAGCTTCGGACAGGGTGATGCAGCTTTCTTT	CASSFGQGDAAFF
TRBV5-4	-	few	TRBJ2-6	TGTGCCAGCAGCCTCAGGGGGGCCAACGTCCTGACTTTC	CASSLRGANVLTF
TRBV9	TRBD1	-	TRBJ1-1	TGTGCCAGCAGCCCCCGGACAGGAGTGCCTACTGAAGCTTTCTTT	CASSPRTGVPTEAFF
TRBV12-3/TRBV12-4	-	few	TRBJ1-1	TGTGCCAGCAGTTTAGGGGAGGGGACTGAAGCTTTCTTT	CASSLGEGTEAFF
TRBV19	-	-	TRBJ1-5	TGTGCCAGTAGGGCGGGGTTCCAGCCCCAGCATTTT	CASRAGFQPQHF
TRBV20-1	TRBD1	-	TRBJ1-2	TGCAGTGCAGGGGGGACAGGACTAGACACCTTC	CSAGGTGLDTF
TRBV10-3	TRBD1	-	TRBJ2-6	TGTGCCATCAGGGGACAGGAGGGCTCTGGGGCCAACGTCCTGACTTTC	CAIRGQEGSGANVLTF
TRBV28	TRBD2	-	TRBJ2-3	TGTGCCAGCAGACCGGTAGCGGGACGCACAGATACGCAGTATTTT	CASRPVAGRTDTQYF
TRBV7-2	-	-	TRBJ2-7	TGTGCCAGCAGCTCAGGACATAGCGGTTACGAGCAGTACTTC	CASSSGHSGYEQYF
TRBV20-1	TRBD1	-	TRBJ1-2	TGCAGTGCTAGTACCTCGATACAGGGGCCAGATGGCTACACCTTC	CSASTSIQGPDGYTF
TRBV29-1	-	-	TRBJ2-1	TGCAGCGTTGTACGAGGGCCGAATGAGCAGTTCTTC	CSVVRGPNEQFF
TRBV9	-	-	TRBJ1-5	TGTGCCAGCAGCGTAGGGATAGGGGGCAATCAGCCCCAGCATTTT	CASSVGIGGNQPQHF
TRBV7-8	TRBD2	-	TRBJ2-1	TGTGCCAGCAGCGTTAGCGGGAGTCCCTTTAGTGAGCAGTTCTTC	CASSVSGSPFSEQFF